The 21 T cell receptor beta chains presented below share a single source sample, sequenced in a study of blood T cells in healthy people across ages. Then a second PCR, running about 7 to 11 cycles, was carried out with a sample-barcoded 5' primer and a J-beta primer mix. TCRdb analysed the 5' RACE reads with MiXCR anew, one entry per CDR3 protein. The sample carries approximately 780,000 distinct CDR3 sequences, about a quarter recorded once. A further study also used this sample, focusing on T cells of mothers and their children.

Sequencing was done on a sample of blood. These receptors all come from a boy aged 10-17 years in good health.

About this clonotype: A single base separates this from a much larger clone, so it may be a read error. The chain couples TRBV29-1 to TRBJ2-3; D is unresolved. V lost 1 base and J 0 bases, leaving 5 bases between the germline ends. Germline V gene lookup returns CDR1 SQVTM and CDR2 ANQGSEA. CDR3 length: 13 residues. CDR3 protein: CSVEGTSTDTQYF. The CDR3 nucleotides are TGCAGCGTTGAAGGAACTAGCACAGATACGCAGTATTTT.

This clonotype was seen a few times. The chain carries TRBV2 and TRBJ1-1; D call uncertain. Trimming took 3 bases from V and 5 from J, leaving 19 bases between them. CDR1 is SNHLY and CDR2 is FYNNEI in the germline V gene. This CDR3 region has 16 residues. CDR3 protein: CASSDSEPSMGTEAFF. Here the CDR3 DNA reads TGTGCCAGCAGTGATTCAGAGCCAAGTATGGGGACTGAAGCTTTCTTT.

This clonotype was observed many times. V gene TRBV10-3 combines with J gene TRBJ2-6; 7 positions agree with TRBD1. The junction had 4 bases not matched to a gene; V was cut back by 8 bases and J by 0 bases. Looked up from germline, CDR1 is ENHRY and CDR2 is SYGVKD. The CDR3 has 15 amino acids. As DNA, the CDR3 is TGTGCCATCGGGGACAGACTCTCTGGGGCCAACGTCCTGACTTTC. As protein: CAIGDRLSGANVLTF.

This clonotype was picked up a small number of times. This chain uses TRBV11-1 with TRBJ2-7, with TRBD2 identical over 8 bases. Germline V gives CDR1 SGHAT, CDR2 FQDESV (reference sequence). V shed 3 bases, J shed 0 bases, and the junction held 4 bases outside the gene matches. This CDR3 is 15 amino acids long. Here the CDR3 reads CASSFDGGGSYEQYF. The CDR3 region has the DNA TGTGCCAGCAGCTTTGACGGGGGGGGCTCCTACGAGCAGTACTTC.

Only a few counts were recorded for this clonotype. This chain joins TRBV7-3 and TRBJ2-3; D unresolved. Between the trimmed V and J ends, which lost 2 bases and 1 base, there was a span of 10 bases. The germline V gene has CDR1 SGHTA and CDR2 FQGTGA. There are 15 residues in the CDR3. CDR3 in amino acids: CASSLLPGGTDTQYF. DNA of the CDR3: TGTGCCAGCAGCTTACTCCCCGGTGGCACAGATACGCAGTATTTT. The whole variable domain, remainder taken from reference TRBV7-3 and TRBJ2-3, is GAGVSQTPSNKVTEKGKYVELRCDPISGHTALYWYRQSLGQGPEFLIYFQGTGAADDSGLPNDRFFAVRPEGSVSTLKIQRTERGDSAVYLCASSLLPGGTDTQYFGPGTRLTVL.

Here the CDR3 reads CASSSVVGGSSYEQYF. The CDR3 DNA follows: TGCGCCAGCAGCTCTGTAGTAGGGGGGAGCTCCTACGAGCAGTACTTC. This chain uses TRBV5-1 with TRBJ2-7; possibly TRBD1 or TRBD2 for D (6 bases each). Germline loops: CDR1 SGHRS, CDR2 YFSETQ. Trimming cost V 3 bases and J 0 bases, with 16 bases left between them. The CDR3 runs 16 residues.

The CDR3 region has the DNA TGTGCCAGCATTGACAGGGGGAACGGCAATCAGCCCCAGCATTTT. Amino acids: CASIDRGNGNQPQHF. The rearrangement uses TRBV6-1 and TRBJ1-5, with 9 bases lining up with TRBD1. After removal of 7 bases from V and 2 bases from J, the junction contained 6 bases not matched to a gene. CDR1 is MNHNS and CDR2 is SASEGT in the germline V gene. This CDR3 has 15 residues.

This clonotype was seen more than once but under ten times. J is TRBJ2-5 and V is TRBV12-3 or TRBV12-4, with D unclear. V dropped 6 bases and J dropped 4 bases, with 12 bases sitting between them. The CDR3 is 13 amino acids. The CDR3 loop is CASSPRWRETQYF. CDR3 coding DNA: TGTGCCAGCAGCCCTCGGTGGAGAGAGACCCAGTACTTC.

Only a few counts were recorded for this clonotype. The genes are TRBV9 and TRBJ1-6, with a possible D match to TRBD1 (5 bases). Deletions cut 2 bases from V and 10 bases from J, with 13 bases between. CDR1 and CDR2 from the germline V gene are SGDLS and YYNGEE. The CDR3 is 14 residues long. CDR3 DNA: TGTGCCAGCAGCGTCGAAGGGGCCCGCTCACCCCTCCACTTT. This codes for CASSVEGARSPLHF.

V gene TRBV20-1 combines with J gene TRBJ2-5; the match to TRBD1 covers 11 bases. After removal of 3 bases from V and 2 bases from J, the junction contained 2 bases not matched to a gene. Germline assignment: CDR1 DFQATT and CDR2 SNEGSKA (reference sequence). The CDR3 loop spans 14 amino acids. CDR3 DNA sequence: TGCAGTGCTAGGGGACAGGGGGAACAAGAGACCCAGTACTTC. As protein: CSARGQGEQETQYF.

This clonotype turned up a few times. The V gene is TRBV20-1, the J gene TRBJ1-2, with unresolved D. The CDR3 has 13 amino acids. The germline V gene encodes CDR1 DFQATT and CDR2 SNEGSKA (reference sequence). V was shortened by 2 bases and J by 5 bases, with 12 bases between the two germline ends. The CDR3 DNA is TGCAGTGCTAGACTGCCGGCGGGATATGGCTACACCTTC. Amino acids: CSARLPAGYGYTF.

This clonotype was recorded a few times. The J gene is TRBJ2-7, the V gene TRBV5-1; TRBD1 agrees at 9 bases. Germline CDR1 and CDR2: SGHRS and YFSETQ. Unmatched junction bases numbered 14, after V lost 0 bases and J lost 7 bases. This CDR3 contains 17 residues. The CDR3 DNA sequence: TGCGCCAGCAGCTTGGTCCCCCGTCGGGACAGGGCGGGGGAGCAGTACTTC. Amino acid sequence: CASSLVPRRDRAGEQYF.

The table lists this clonotype with a few counts. CDR3 in DNA: TGTGCCAGCAGTCCCCGGGACACAACCTACGAGCAGTACTTC. Its protein is CASSPRDTTYEQYF. The chain combines TRBV6-6 with TRBJ2-7, with D tentatively TRBD1 (6 bases). This CDR3 is built from 14 residues. Germline loops: CDR1 MNHNY, CDR2 SVGAGI (reference sequence). V was shortened by 5 bases and J by 2 bases, with 13 bases between the two germline ends.

This clonotype was counted a few times. V gene TRBV2 combines with J gene TRBJ2-5; 8 bases fit TRBD1. Germline values: CDR1 SNHLY, CDR2 FYNNEI. J lost 2 bases, V lost 2 bases, and 10 bases had no gene match. This CDR3 contains 17 residues. CDR3 bases: TGTGCCAGCAGTGAACCCCAGGGCGGGACAGGTCAAGAGACCCAGTACTTC. This sequence encodes CASSEPQGGTGQETQYF.

This clonotype came up a few times. The chain couples TRBV5-1 to TRBJ2-5; 11 bases line up with TRBD1. The J call may be mistaken, given a closer DNA end match to TRBJ2-1. In germline, CDR1 is SGHRS, CDR2 YFSETQ. This CDR3 contains 15 residues. The CDR3 DNA follows: TGCGCCAGCAGCTTTAGGACAGGGGGCGCCAATGAGCAGTTCTTC. Translating it yields CASSFRTGGANEQFF.

The chain employs TRBV5-1 and TRBJ2-5; TRBD1 or TRBD2 may be the D gene (5 bases each). The germline V gene has CDR1 SGHRS and CDR2 YFSETQ. The V gene lost 4 bases and the J gene lost 4 bases, with 17 bases spanning the gap. This CDR3 region has 15 residues. The CDR3 sequence: CASSEYGDGGETQYF. The CDR3 bases are TGCGCCAGCAGCGAGTACGGGGATGGGGGAGAGACCCAGTACTTC.

This chain connects TRBV27 to TRBJ2-2; D call uncertain. Per germline, CDR1 MNHEY and CDR2 SMNVEV (reference sequence). This CDR3 spans 13 amino acids. Trimming took 0 bases from V and 6 from J, leaving 5 bases between them. As DNA, the CDR3 is TGTGCCAGCAGTTTATCGCCGGCCGGGGAGCTGTTTTTT. Amino acid sequence: CASSLSPAGELFF.

This chain links TRBV28 with TRBJ2-5; D not resolved. The V end was cut by 5 bases, the J end by 2 bases, with 9 bases between. The CDR3 has 13 amino acids. Germline V CDR1 and CDR2: MDHEN, SYDVKM. CDR3 region: CASSDVQQETQYF. The CDR3 region has the DNA TGTGCCAGCAGTGACGTACAGCAAGAGACCCAGTACTTC. Drawing the rest from reference TRBV28 and TRBJ2-5, the complete variable domain is DVKVTQSSRYLVKRTGEKVFLECVQDMDHENMFWYRQDPGLGLRLIYFSYDVKMKEKGDIPEGYSVSREKKERFSLILESASTNQTSMYLCASSDVQQETQYFGPGTRLLVL.

This clonotype was detected once. The rearrangement joins TRBV29-1 to TRBJ2-6; maybe TRBD2 (6 bases). The germline V gene has CDR1 SQVTM and CDR2 ANQGSEA. The CDR3 has 14 amino acids. V shed 6 bases and J shed 2 bases, with 11 bases lying between them. CDR3 protein: CSVGGAAGANVLTF. In nucleotides, the CDR3 is TGCAGCGTAGGAGGGGCAGCTGGGGCCAACGTCCTGACTTTC.

Points on this clonotype: A much bigger clone sits one base away, suggesting this may be a read error. The chain couples TRBV12-3 or TRBV12-4 to TRBJ2-1, with 7 positions matching TRBD2. The assigned J gene may be wrong: the sequence end matches TRBJ2-5 better. CDR3 length: 13 amino acids. The CDR3 bases are TGTGCCAGCAGGCGGGACTACCCGGGGACCCAGTACTTC. It codes for CASRRDYPGTQYF.

The chain has TRBV6-1 and TRBJ2-7, with a weak D call TRBD1 (6 bases). The CDR3 is 16 residues long. Germline V gene data show CDR1 as MNHNS and CDR2 as SASEGT. V was pared by 1 base and J by 3 bases, with 16 bases between. Written as DNA, the CDR3 is TGTGCCAGCAGTGAAGTAGGTTATGGACAGAGCTACGAGCAGTACTTC. As protein: CASSEVGYGQSYEQYF.